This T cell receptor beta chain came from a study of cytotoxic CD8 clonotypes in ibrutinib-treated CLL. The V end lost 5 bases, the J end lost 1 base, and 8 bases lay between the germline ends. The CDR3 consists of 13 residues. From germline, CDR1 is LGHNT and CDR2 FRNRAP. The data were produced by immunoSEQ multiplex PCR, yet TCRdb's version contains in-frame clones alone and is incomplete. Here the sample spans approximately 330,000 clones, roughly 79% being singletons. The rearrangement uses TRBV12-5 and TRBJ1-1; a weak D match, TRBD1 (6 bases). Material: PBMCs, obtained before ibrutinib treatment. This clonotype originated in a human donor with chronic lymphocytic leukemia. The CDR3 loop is CASGRDTNTEAFF. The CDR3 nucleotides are TGTGCTAGTGGTAGGGACACGAACACTGAAGCTTTCTTT. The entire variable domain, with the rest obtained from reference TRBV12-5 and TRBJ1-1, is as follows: DARVTQTPRHKVTEMGQEVTMRCQPILGHNTVFWYRQTMMQGLELLAYFRNRAPLDDSGMPKDRFSAEMPDATLATLKIQPSEPRDSAVYFCASGRDTNTEAFFGQGTRLTVV.